This TCR beta chain is from a study of T cell responses to AZD1222 COVID-19 vaccine. Study outcomes and limitations: Reports say nearly half of spike-specific TCRs go after unmutated variant regions. Of the AZD1222 recipients, only 6 or 7 were seropositive at baseline. Donors skewed white British and female; clonal diversity was possibly underestimated.

Germline V gene sequence: CDR1 MNHEY, CDR2 SMNVEV (reference sequence). CDR3 length: 14 amino acids. Trimming pared 3 bases from V and 3 bases from J, leaving 12 bases between. This table comes from immunoSEQ multiplex PCR, and its TCRdb copy is limited to in-frame clones, with some not included. The sample consists of approximately 170,000 clones, roughly 92% of them appearing once. Turning to this clone: Antigen specificity is unknown.

The starting material was peripheral blood, obtained on day 0 of AZD1222 vaccination. The TCR originated in an adult in good health. V gene TRBV27 combines with J gene TRBJ2-7, with a weak D call TRBD2 (6 bases). The CDR3 is CASSFRRGYYEQYF. CDR3 DNA sequence: TGTGCCAGCAGTTTTCGGCGGGGTTACTACGAGCAGTACTTC.